These 30 T cell receptor beta chains came from one sample sequenced in a study of tumor-infiltrating lymphocytes in oesophageal squamous cell carcinoma (dated by TCRdb to about 2016). Preparation of the library involved PCR. The sequencing machine was an Illumina HiSeq 2000. TCRdb redid the processing of the public reads, applying fastp at Q25 and MiXCR, and retained in-frame beta chains. Here each entry gathers all rows of one CDR3 protein and keeps the most common genes and DNA. Within this sample are around 14,000 distinct CDR3 sequences, with about half of them counted one time only. Of the sample, about a fifth falls within the top ten clones. The sequenced sample was esophageal tumor tissue. The receptors shown here come from a male donor with esophageal squamous cell carcinoma.

This clonotype is deemed medium-sized. The gene calls are TRBV7-6 and TRBJ2-5; no clear D gene. Looked up from germline, CDR1 is SGHVS and CDR2 is FNYEAQ. The CDR3 length is 14 residues. V was pared by 1 base and J by 3 bases, with 9 bases between. Here the CDR3 DNA reads TGTGCCAGCAGCTTAGGCGTCAACGAAGAGACCCAGTACTTC. Its protein is CASSLGVNEETQYF.

This clonotype showed up many times. V is TRBV9 and J is TRBJ2-1; 10 bases line up with TRBD2. CDR1 is SGDLS and CDR2 is YYNGEE in the germline V gene. The CDR3 runs 15 residues. V was clipped by 5 bases and J by 4 bases; unmatched bases: 6. CDR3 nucleotide sequence: TGTGCCAGCAGTGCCGGGACTAGCGATTACAATGAGCAGTTCTTC. Translating gives CASSAGTSDYNEQFF. Full variable domain (outside the CDR3, taken from reference TRBV9 and TRBJ2-1): DSGVTQTPKHLITATGQRVTLRCSPRSGDLSVYWYQQSLDQGLQFLIQYYNGEERAKGNILERFSAQQFPDLHSELNLSSLELGDSALYFCASSAGTSDYNEQFFGPGTRLTVL.

Regarding this clonotype: As the CDR3 is not closed by the conserved phenylalanine or tryptophan, this likely results from a read error. Because the CDR3's place on the DNA is in doubt, the DNA is left out and the CDR3 is given as listed by TCRdb. This chain joins TRBV10-3 and TRBJ1-4; the DNA was not used to check the table's D call, TRBD1. CDR1 is ENHRY and CDR2 is SYGVKD in the germline V gene. With termini counted, the CDR3 has 16 amino acids. The CDR3 sequence is CAISDRGVGYEEKLLS.

The genes are TRBV7-3 and TRBJ2-6; TRBD1 matches 7 bases. The V gene end was trimmed by 6 bases and the J gene end by 0 bases; junction bases not matched to a gene: 14. The CDR3 is 19 amino acids. Germline V gives CDR1 SGHTA, CDR2 FQGTGA. CDR3 sequence: CASSFDWDSESSGANVLTF. The CDR3 coding sequence is TGTGCCAGCAGTTTCGATTGGGACAGCGAGAGCTCTGGGGCCAACGTCCTGACTTTC.

A word on this clonotype: Compared with germline, one end of the junction differs, possibly owing to a read error. The chain recombines TRBV28 with TRBJ2-3; TRBD2 is a possible D gene (7 bases). This CDR3 has 15 residues. Per the germline V gene, CDR1 is MDHEN and CDR2 is SYDVKM. In nucleotides, the CDR3 is TGTGCCAGCAGTCCTCCGGGGGGCCGGAATTCACCCCTCCACTTC. Its protein is CASSPPGGRNSPLHF. The variable domain in full, with the rest retrieved from reference TRBV28 and TRBJ2-3, is DVKVTQSSRYLVKRTGEKVFLECVQDMDHENMFWYRQDPGLGLRLIYFSYDVKMKEKGDIPEGYSVSREKKERFSLILESASTNQTSMYLCASSPPGGRNSPLHFGPGTRLTVL.

V gene TRBV27 combines with J gene TRBJ2-7; D gene ambiguous. The J call is uncertain, as TRBJ1-2 better fits the DNA end. The CDR3 is made up of 14 amino acids. Germline V gene sequence: CDR1 MNHEY, CDR2 SMNVEV (reference sequence). The CDR3 is CASNPTPEDYGYTF. CDR3 sequence (DNA): TGTGCCAGCAATCCAACACCGGAGGACTATGGCTACACCTTC.

The genes are TRBV7-6 and TRBJ2-1; D gene ambiguous. Judging by the DNA end, TRBJ2-7 fits better; the J call may be wrong. The CDR3 loop spans 12 amino acids. CDR1 is SGHVS and CDR2 is FNYEAQ in the germline V gene. CDR3 region: CASSLMNYEQYF. The CDR3 DNA reads as TGTGCCAGCAGCTTAATGAACTACGAGCAGTACTTC.

This clonotype showed up just a few times. Here the CDR3 reads CASSSTEQNEQFF. The CDR3 nucleotides are TGTGCCAGCTCATCCACGGAACAAAATGAGCAGTTCTTC. The rearrangement joins TRBV6-1 to TRBJ2-1; D not resolved. The germline V gene has CDR1 MNHNS and CDR2 SASEGT. V lost 8 bases and J lost 7, with 15 bases in between. This CDR3 spans 13 amino acids.

The CDR3 reads CASSVDSYQNEQYF. CDR3 nucleotides: TGTGCCAGCAGCGTGGACAGTTATCAGAACGAGCAGTACTTC. The chain combines TRBV7-6 with TRBJ2-5, with D perhaps TRBD1 (6 bases). The DNA end favors TRBJ2-7, so the J call may be wrong. In germline, CDR1 is SGHVS, CDR2 FNYEAQ. This CDR3 is built from 14 residues.

Concerning this clonotype: Since the CDR3 does not end with the conserved phenylalanine or tryptophan, this likely comes from a read error. The DNA is omitted, as the CDR3 cannot be located on it reliably, and the CDR3 follows TCRdb's listing. The V call is TRBV28, the J call TRBJ2-3; TRBD1 was called by the table and not checked on the DNA. The CDR3 is 22 amino acids long, termini counted. The germline CDR1 and CDR2 sequences are MDHEN and SYDVKM. The CDR3 here is CASSLWRGGEQGFQRYGYTFGS.

This clonotype was counted ten times or more. V and J are TRBV7-9 and TRBJ1-4; D is undetermined. The germline gives CDR1 SEHNR, CDR2 FQNEAQ (reference sequence). The CDR3 consists of 13 residues. V lost 4 bases to trimming and J lost 3 bases, with 6 bases between them. The CDR3 protein is CASSSQSNEKLFF. The DNA of the CDR3 is TGTGCCAGCAGCTCACAGTCTAATGAAAAACTGTTTTTT.

This clonotype was detected only once. The chain employs TRBV5-1 and TRBJ2-6, with TRBD1 matching over 7 bases. The J call is doubtful: the DNA matches TRBJ2-7 better. The germline V gene has CDR1 SGHRS and CDR2 YFSETQ. The CDR3 has 13 residues. Here the CDR3 DNA reads TGCGCCAGCAGCCCACAGGGGAGCTACGAGCAGTACTTC. Protein sequence: CASSPQGSYEQYF.

The V and J genes are TRBV6-1 and TRBJ2-3; D possibly corresponds to TRBD1 (5 bases). The DNA end is more similar to TRBJ2-7, so the J call may be wrong. The germline V gene encodes CDR1 MNHNS and CDR2 SASEGT. The CDR3 consists of 15 residues. The CDR3 DNA is TGTGCCAGCAGAGAACAGGTGGGAAGGACCTACGAGCAGTACTTC. It yields the protein CASREQVGRTYEQYF.

With respect to this clonotype: Germline is not matched at one junction end, which may reflect a read error. The CDR3 sequence: CASSDRNEQYF. The CDR3 coding sequence is TGCGCCAGCAGTGATCGTAATGAGCAGTACTTT. V is TRBV10-1 and J is TRBJ1-6; D unresolved. Germline values: CDR1 WNHNN, CDR2 SYGVQD (reference sequence). The CDR3 totals 11 residues.

Comments on this clonotype: One junction end does not reproduce the germline sequence, and a read error may be involved. The gene calls are TRBV6-1 and TRBJ2-5; D gene unclear. The V gene's germline CDR1 is MNHNS and CDR2 SASEGT. The CDR3 has 15 residues. CDR3 nucleotides: TGTGCCAGCAGTTCCCAGACTGCGCCCCATTCACCCCTCCACTTC. It codes for CASSSQTAPHSPLHF.

The V call is TRBV6-6, the J call TRBJ1-4; no definite D call. CDR3 length: 13 residues. V lost 5 bases, J lost 5 bases, and 9 bases lay in between. Per the germline V gene, CDR1 is MNHNY and CDR2 is SVGAGI (reference sequence). The DNA of the CDR3 is TGTGCCAGCAGTGAGACTAACAATGAAAAACTGTTTTTT. Translated: CASSETNNEKLFF.

The chain employs TRBV7-6 and TRBJ2-7; the D is unclear. The J call may be in error: the DNA end matches TRBJ2-1 better. The CDR3 is made up of 13 amino acids. In germline, CDR1 is SGHVS, CDR2 FNYEAQ. The CDR3 region has the DNA TGTGCCAGCAGCTTAGAGTTCCCGGATACGCAGTTCTTC. Translated, it gives CASSLEFPDTQFF.

In this sample, this clonotype turned up a few times. The chain links TRBV7-8 to TRBJ2-1; no definite D call. CDR3 size: 15 residues. The germline CDR1 and CDR2 sequences are SGHVS and FQNEAQ. V was pared by 1 base and J by 1 base, with 8 bases between. Written as DNA, the CDR3 is TGTGCCAGCAGCTTAGAGTCGGCTTCCTACAATGAGCAGTTCTTC. This codes for CASSLESASYNEQFF.

In its sample, this clonotype was seen a few times. V usage is TRBV6-1 and J usage is TRBJ2-7, with 7 bases matching TRBD1. Trimming at V came to 6 bases and at J to 3 bases, leaving 8 bases not matched to a gene. Germline values: CDR1 MNHNS, CDR2 SASEGT. The CDR3 consists of 14 residues. The CDR3 DNA follows: TGTGCCAGCAGCGATACAGGGGTTAGCTACGAGCAGTACTTC. Translating it yields CASSDTGVSYEQYF.

The V and J genes are TRBV7-2 and TRBJ2-5; D is ambiguous. The J call may be faulty, since TRBJ1-2 better matches the DNA end. This CDR3 has 12 residues. Germline CDR1 SGHTA, CDR2 FQGNSA. This chain's CDR3 is CASSLRNYGYTF. The CDR3 coding sequence is TGTGCCAGCAGCTTAAGGAACTATGGCTACACCTTC.

This clonotype has more than one count but fewer than ten. CDR3: CASSLVRLAGGGETQYF. The DNA of the CDR3 is TGTGCCAGCAGCTTAGTCAGACTAGCGGGAGGTGGAGAGACCCAGTACTTC. This chain joins TRBV11-2 and TRBJ2-7; 13 nucleotides match TRBD2. TRBJ2-5 explains the end of the DNA better; the J call may be wrong. Germline CDR1 SGHAT, CDR2 FQNNGV. This CDR3 has 17 amino acids.

This sequence joins TRBV12-3 or TRBV12-4 and TRBJ2-5; maybe TRBD2 (6 bases). V was pared by 6 bases and J by 4 bases, with 9 bases between. The CDR3 length is 12 residues. CDR3: CASSPGGETQYF. DNA of the CDR3: TGTGCCAGCAGCCCCGGGGGAGAGACCCAGTACTTC.

CDR3 nucleotides: TGTGCCACCAGTGCTGCAGAGACGGCAGATACGCAGTATTTT. It is translated as CATSAAETADTQYF. This chain uses TRBV24-1 with TRBJ2-3; D uncertain. CDR1 is KGHDR and CDR2 is SFDVKD in the germline V gene. The length of the CDR3 is 14 residues. The germline V and J ends were trimmed by 5 bases and 4 bases, with 12 bases remaining between them.

The chain joins TRBV5-6 to TRBJ2-7; D gene unclear. The DNA end is more similar to TRBJ2-1, so the J call may be wrong. The CDR3 runs to 14 residues. Per germline, CDR1 SGHDT and CDR2 YYEEEE. CDR3 sequence reads: CASSLGADVGEQFF. DNA for the CDR3: TGTGCCAGCAGCTTGGGAGCCGACGTAGGGGAGCAGTTCTTC.

A few counts support this clonotype. The V gene is TRBV7-8, the J gene TRBJ2-1, with D hard to call. Germline loops: CDR1 SGHVS, CDR2 FQNEAQ. Trimming stripped 1 base from V and 0 bases from J, with 4 bases between. The CDR3 length is 14 residues. CDR3 sequence reads: CASSLVSSYNEQFF. As DNA, the CDR3 is TGTGCCAGCAGCTTAGTGAGCTCCTACAATGAGCAGTTCTTC.

This chain links TRBV5-1 with TRBJ2-5; 9 bases are a match to TRBD2. With the DNA end fitting TRBJ2-1 better, the J assignment may be wrong. CDR3 length: 14 residues. The germline CDR1 and CDR2 sequences are SGHRS and YFSETQ. This chain's CDR3 is CASSLDGTSGEQFF. CDR3 nucleotides: TGCGCCAGCAGCTTAGATGGTACTAGCGGGGAGCAGTTCTTC.

As DNA, the CDR3 is TGTGCCAGCAGTTACTCGACCACATTCATGAACACTGAAGCTTTCTTT. Translation gives CASSYSTTFMNTEAFF. This sequence joins TRBV6-6 and TRBJ1-1; no reliable D call. The CDR3 is 16 amino acids. Germline-derived CDR1 and CDR2 are MNHNY and SVGAGI (reference sequence). V was cut by 0 bases and J by 0 bases, with 11 bases left in between.

This clonotype was observed a few times. The chain recombines TRBV7-2 with TRBJ2-5, with a tentative D call TRBD2 (6 bases). V dropped 2 bases and J dropped 5 bases, with 9 bases sitting between them. CDR1 SGHTA and CDR2 FQGNSA come from the germline V gene. The CDR3 loop spans 13 amino acids. CDR3 amino acids: CASSLSGGETQYF. DNA of the CDR3: TGTGCCAGCAGCTTATCTGGGGGGGAGACCCAGTACTTC.

This clonotype was seen repeatedly, ten times or more. V is TRBV4-3 and J is TRBJ2-1; D not certain. This CDR3 is built from 14 residues. Trimming took 1 base from V and 7 from J, leaving 11 bases between them. The germline V gene has CDR1 LGHNA and CDR2 YSLEER. This chain's CDR3 is CASSQALDQNEQFF. The CDR3 nucleotides read TGCGCCAGCAGCCAAGCCCTGGACCAAAATGAGCAGTTCTTC.

This clonotype was counted a few times. The chain carries TRBV7-3 and TRBJ2-5; 10 nucleotides line up with TRBD2. J gave up 3 bases and V 5 bases, and 6 bases lay outside the gene matches. There are 15 residues in the CDR3. Germline CDR1 is SGHTA and CDR2 is FQGTGA. The CDR3 spells CASSRAGTSEETQYF. In nucleotides, the CDR3 is TGTGCCAGCAGCAGAGCCGGGACTAGCGAAGAGACCCAGTACTTC.